The sequence of this TCR beta chain was determined in a study of T cells in Graves' hyperthyroidism and ophthalmopathy. Study findings and constraints: Blood shared most expanded thyroid clonotypes above 0.001.

With regard to this clonotype: The target antigen is unknown.

With 0 bases removed from V and 0 bases from J, the gap between germline ends came to 12 bases. This CDR3 has 17 residues. Looked up from germline, CDR1 is KGHSH and CDR2 is LQKENI. There were TCR beta CDR3 regions amplified from RNA transcripts. The HTBI primer set served for first-round RT-PCR of the TCR CDR3. TCRdb re-derived calls from the multiplex PCR reads in MiXCR, one entry per CDR3 protein. Counted here are about 640,000 distinct CDR3 sequences, less than 25% occurring once; the ten biggest clones make up more than 30%. Patients were excluded for uncontrolled infection, other autoimmune disease, pregnancy or lactation.

This sequence joins TRBV18 and TRBJ2-1; unclear D gene. The clonotype originates from a man aged 25 to 40 with Graves' ophthalmopathy. Sequences were obtained from blood. CDR3 sequence (DNA): TGTGCCAGCTCACCACCGGCGACGCGGAGCTCCTACAATGAGCAGTTCTTC. This encodes CASSPPATRSSYNEQFF.